This passage covers 9 T cell receptor beta chains from one sample sequenced in a study of cytomegalovirus exposure and HLA in healthy donors. Both 60 Vbeta primers and 13 Jbeta primers went into the PCR. Only in-frame clones appear in the TCRdb table, and some are missing; sequencing was by immunoSEQ multiplex PCR. The sample has around 150,000 clones, 65% to 70% seen once. Input material: PBMCs. These receptors all come from a human donor in good health.

The rearrangement links TRBV11-3 to TRBJ2-7; 12 bases are a match to TRBD2. The CDR3 length is 16 residues. V lost 5 bases to trimming and J lost 0 bases; unmatched junction nucleotides: 5. CDR1 is SGHNT and CDR2 is YENEEA in the germline V gene. The CDR3 nucleotides read TGTGCCAGCAGCCCGAGGACTAGCGGGAACTCCTACGAGCAGTACTTC. Translated, it gives CASSPRTSGNSYEQYF.

The J gene is TRBJ1-1, the V gene TRBV4-1; D gene uncertain. V was trimmed by 3 bases and J by 4 bases, leaving 9 bases between them. From germline, CDR1 is MGHRA and CDR2 YSYEKL. This CDR3 is 13 amino acids long. The CDR3 coding sequence is TGCGCCAGCAGCCATACCGTGGCCACTGAAGCTTTCTTT. Translating it yields CASSHTVATEAFF.

The chain couples TRBV28 to TRBJ1-4; TRBD1 matches at 9 bases. CDR3 length: 14 amino acids. V trimming: 6 bases; J trimming: 7 bases; junction bases outside the gene matches: 6. Per the germline V gene, CDR1 is MDHEN and CDR2 is SYDVKM. The chain's CDR3 is CASRDRDRVEKLFF. CDR3 bases: TGTGCCAGCAGAGACCGGGACAGGGTTGAAAAACTGTTTTTT.

The CDR3: CAGQREVTYEQYF. The DNA of the CDR3 is TGTGCCGGTCAGCGGGAGGTAACCTACGAGCAGTACTTC. The rearrangement links TRBV25-1 to TRBJ2-5; 9 nucleotides match TRBD2. The J call may be mistaken, given a closer DNA end match to TRBJ2-7. CDR3 length: 13 amino acids. In germline, CDR1 is MGHDK, CDR2 SYGVNS.

The chain has TRBV7-9 and TRBJ2-2; D unclear. The germline V gene encodes CDR1 SEHNR and CDR2 FQNEAQ (reference sequence). V was trimmed by 1 base and J by 4 bases, leaving 10 bases between them. This CDR3 spans 15 amino acids. Here the CDR3 reads CASSLGAIFTGELFF. The CDR3 DNA is TGTGCCAGCAGCTTAGGCGCAATCTTCACCGGGGAGCTGTTTTTT.

V usage is TRBV11-1 and J usage is TRBJ1-3, with D possibly matching TRBD1 (5 bases). The germline V gene encodes CDR1 SGHAT and CDR2 FQDESV (reference sequence). The V gene lost 5 bases and the J gene lost 3 bases, with 11 bases spanning the gap. This CDR3 has 14 residues. The CDR3 region is CASSPTAGGNTIYF. The CDR3 DNA is TGTGCCAGCAGCCCGACAGCCGGTGGAAACACCATATATTTT. The complete variable domain, with remaining parts taken from reference TRBV11-1 and TRBJ1-3, reads EAEVAQSPRYKITEKSQAVAFWCDPISGHATLYWYRQILGQGPELLVQFQDESVVDDSQLPKDRFSAERLKGVDSTLKIQPAELGDSAMYLCASSPTAGGNTIYFGEGSWLTVV.

The V call is TRBV18, the J call TRBJ2-7; unclear D gene. Germline V gives CDR1 KGHSH, CDR2 LQKENI. Trimming shortened V by 5 bases and J by 0 bases, and 5 bases separated the two germline ends. The CDR3 runs 12 residues. The CDR3 loop reads CASSSGSYEQYF. CDR3 sequence (DNA): TGTGCCAGCTCATCAGGCTCCTACGAGCAGTACTTC.

This chain connects TRBV6-4 to TRBJ2-2; 8 bases line up with TRBD2. The CDR3 runs to 15 residues. The germline V gene encodes CDR1 MRHNA and CDR2 SNTAGT. The V segment lost 5 bases and the J segment 6 bases; nucleotides outside the gene matches: 8. CDR3: CASSPTAGVAGELFF. DNA of the CDR3: TGTGCCAGCAGTCCAACAGCGGGAGTGGCCGGGGAGCTGTTTTTT.

The V and J genes are TRBV7-7 and TRBJ2-5; 8 bases are a match to TRBD1. The length of the CDR3 is 14 residues. J was trimmed by 5 bases and V by 5 bases; bases with no gene match: 7. Germline V CDR1 and CDR2: SSHAT, FNYEAQ (reference sequence). CDR3 coding DNA: TGTGCCAGCAGCAAAGGGACAGGAGGCGAGACCCAGTACTTC. Its translation is CASSKGTGGETQYF. The full variable domain, rest sourced from reference TRBV7-7 and TRBJ2-5, is GAGVSQSPRYKVTKRGQDVTLRCDPISSHATLYWYQQALGQGPEFLTYFNYEAQPDKSGLPSDRFSAERPEGSISTLTIQRTEQRDSAMYRCASSKGTGGETQYFGPGTRLLVL.